The next 21 T cell receptor beta chains were all read from a single sample in a study of OX40 agonist ivuxolimab in advanced cancers. Data came from immunoSEQ multiplex PCR; TCRdb stores just in-frame clones and leaves some out. The table includes about 69,000 clones, about three quarters detected once. Source: CD4+ or CD8+ T cells sorted from blood, taken in a trial of the OX40 agonist ivuxolimab. These receptor sequences come from an adult with an advanced solid tumor such as melanoma, head and neck, liver or kidney cancer.

J is TRBJ1-6 and V is TRBV30; D perhaps matches TRBD1 (6 bases). Germline V gene data show CDR1 as GTSNPN and CDR2 as SVGIG (reference sequence). The ends were cut back, 0 bases at V and 2 bases at J, with 11 bases in the middle. This CDR3 has 16 residues. CDR3 sequence: CAWSVTGGTYNSPLHF. The CDR3 nucleotides are TGTGCCTGGAGTGTAACGGGGGGCACCTATAATTCACCCCTCCACTTT.

The gene calls are TRBV27 and TRBJ2-7; perhaps TRBD1 as D (5 bases). V lost 5 bases and J lost 10, with 21 bases in between. This CDR3 comprises 14 residues. CDR1 and CDR2 (germline): MNHEY, SMNVEV (reference sequence). CDR3 amino acids: CASSPRGGSVSQYF. CDR3 in DNA: TGTGCCAGCAGTCCAAGGGGCGGCTCGGTCTCTCAGTACTTC.

CDR3 region: CASSAAQLAKNIQYF. DNA of the CDR3: TGTGCCAGTAGTGCAGCTCAGCTAGCCAAAAACATTCAGTACTTC. The chain carries TRBV19 and TRBJ2-4; D uncertain. The germline V gene encodes CDR1 LNHDA and CDR2 SQIVND (reference sequence). V shed 5 bases and J shed 0 bases, with 11 bases lying between them. The CDR3 contains 15 residues.

This chain uses TRBV10-3 with TRBJ2-5; 9 bases agree with TRBD2. The V segment lost 1 base and the J segment 5 bases; nucleotides outside the gene matches: 8. This CDR3 is 16 amino acids long. Germline CDR1 is ENHRY and CDR2 is SYGVKD. The CDR3 region is CAISELERGAEETQYF. The CDR3 nucleotides are TGTGCCATCAGTGAGTTAGAGCGGGGGGCCGAGGAGACCCAGTACTTC.

This clone was seen a single time. The chain links TRBV5-1 to TRBJ2-5, with D possibly TRBD2 on 6 matching bases. CDR1 and CDR2 from the germline V gene are SGHRS and YFSETQ. Between the trimmed V and J ends, which lost 0 bases and 2 bases, there was a span of 14 bases. The CDR3 runs 16 residues. DNA of the CDR3: TGCGCCAGCAGCTTGGCGGGGCGGGACGCACAAGAGACCCAGTACTTC. As protein: CASSLAGRDAQETQYF.

The chain joins TRBV5-1 to TRBJ2-1, with 7 bases fitting TRBD2. CDR3 length equals 14 residues. Germline CDR1 SGHRS, CDR2 YFSETQ. J was trimmed by 5 bases and V by 0 bases; bases with no gene match: 2. The CDR3 region has the DNA TGCGCCAGCAGCTTGGAGCGGGGCAACAATGAGCAGTTCTTC. Amino acid sequence: CASSLERGNNEQFF.

As DNA, the CDR3 is TGTGCCTGGAGCCAGGGAAATCAGCCCCAGCATTTT. Translated: CAWSQGNQPQHF. The gene calls are TRBV30 and TRBJ1-5, with D possibly TRBD1 on 5 matching bases. The CDR3 extends over 12 amino acids. V gave up 3 bases and J gave up 4 bases, with 7 bases separating them. Germline lookup yields CDR1 GTSNPN and CDR2 SVGIG (reference sequence).

The V call is TRBV19, the J call TRBJ1-2; tentatively, D is TRBD1 (5 bases). Trimming left V 4 bases short and J 4 bases short, with 16 bases between. This CDR3 is built from 15 residues. CDR1 and CDR2 from the germline V gene are LNHDA and SQIVND (reference sequence). CDR3 region: CASSTQGQGSYGYTF. CDR3 in DNA: TGTGCCAGTAGTACTCAGGGTCAAGGCTCCTATGGCTACACCTTC.

This sequence joins TRBV6-1 and TRBJ1-5; possible D gene TRBD1, 6 bases. Trimming stripped 1 base from V and 7 bases from J, with 17 bases between. The CDR3 sequence is 16 residues long. In germline, CDR1 is MNHNS, CDR2 SASEGT. The CDR3 bases are TGTGCCAGCAGTGAAGTCCGGACAGCCACTCCCCAGCCCCAGCATTTT. It yields the protein CASSEVRTATPQPQHF.

The sample holds a few counts of this clone. The CDR3 bases are TGTGCCTGGAGGGGGAGCAGGAATGAGCAGTTCTTC. It encodes CAWRGSRNEQFF. The chain links TRBV30 to TRBJ2-1; D is possibly TRBD2 (5 bases). Germline V lookup: CDR1 GTSNPN, CDR2 SVGIG (reference sequence). Between the trimmed V and J ends, which lost 3 bases and 7 bases, there was a span of 10 bases. The CDR3 extends over 12 amino acids.

The chain couples TRBV28 to TRBJ2-7; D is possibly TRBD1 (5 bases). V was clipped by 4 bases and J by 3 bases, with 7 bases between them. The CDR3 consists of 12 residues. Germline values: CDR1 MDHEN, CDR2 SYDVKM. Written as DNA, the CDR3 is TGTGCCAGCAGTTCAGGGATCTACGAGCAGTACTTC. This sequence encodes CASSSGIYEQYF. Using reference TRBV28 and TRBJ2-7 for the parts outside the CDR3, the full variable domain is DVKVTQSSRYLVKRTGEKVFLECVQDMDHENMFWYRQDPGLGLRLIYFSYDVKMKEKGDIPEGYSVSREKKERFSLILESASTNQTSMYLCASSSGIYEQYFGPGTRLTVT.

A single count supports this clone. V usage is TRBV5-1 and J usage is TRBJ1-6, with 8 bases that match TRBD1. The germline V gene encodes CDR1 SGHRS and CDR2 YFSETQ. J was trimmed by 8 bases and V by 4 bases; bases with no gene match: 8. CDR3 length: 15 residues. As DNA, the CDR3 is TGCGCCAGCAGCCCACGACAGGGGAACGATTCACCCCTCCACTTT. Its protein is CASSPRQGNDSPLHF. Combining the CDR3 with reference TRBV5-1 and TRBJ1-6 gives the whole variable domain KAGVTQTPRYLIKTRGQQVTLSCSPISGHRSVSWYQQTPGQGLQFLFEYFSETQRNKGNFPGRFSGRQFSNSRSEMNVSTLELGDSALYLCASSPRQGNDSPLHFGNGTRLTVT.

The chain joins TRBV7-4 to TRBJ2-7; 8 bases fit TRBD2. The CDR3 is 17 amino acids. The J segment lost 0 bases and the V segment lost 6 bases, leaving 13 bases of the junction unmatched. The germline gives CDR1 SGHVT, CDR2 SQSDAQ. As DNA, the CDR3 is TGTGCCAGCAGTAAGGGGACACTAAGCGGGAGCTCCTACGAGCAGTACTTC. This gives the protein CASSKGTLSGSSYEQYF.

The chain has TRBV7-9 and TRBJ2-6, with D perhaps TRBD1 (5 bases). Deletions cut 5 bases from V and 4 bases from J, with 21 bases between. CDR3 size: 18 residues. Per the germline V gene, CDR1 is SEHNR and CDR2 is FQNEAQ (reference sequence). The CDR3 here is CASSPHRLQYSGANVLTF. The CDR3 DNA reads TGTGCCAGCAGCCCCCACAGGTTGCAATACTCCGGGGCCAACGTCCTGACTTTC.

This clone has only a few counts. The chain links TRBV29-1 to TRBJ2-1, with TRBD2 identical over 8 bases. V gave up 6 bases and J gave up 0 bases; unmatched junction bases: 10. The CDR3 has 16 amino acids. Germline V gene lookup returns CDR1 SQVTM and CDR2 ANQGSEA. CDR3 in DNA: TGCAGCGTCGGCACTAGCGGATGGAGCTCCTACAATGAGCAGTTCTTC. Protein sequence: CSVGTSGWSSYNEQFF.

The gene calls are TRBV5-1 and TRBJ2-1; 11 nucleotides line up with TRBD2. Per germline, CDR1 SGHRS and CDR2 YFSETQ. V shed 4 bases, J shed 4 bases, and the junction held 7 bases outside the gene matches. This CDR3 comprises 16 residues. The CDR3 DNA is TGCGCCAGCAGCCCGACTAGCGGGATGCAATACAATGAGCAGTTCTTC. Translating it yields CASSPTSGMQYNEQFF.

The chain joins TRBV27 to TRBJ1-5; 9 nucleotides match TRBD1. The CDR3 loop spans 15 amino acids. CDR1 MNHEY and CDR2 SMNVEV come from the germline V gene (reference sequence). V lost 4 bases to trimming and J lost 3 bases; unmatched junction nucleotides: 4. The CDR3 loop reads CASSSTGGINQPQHF. In nucleotides, the CDR3 is TGTGCCAGCAGTTCGACAGGGGGAATCAATCAGCCCCAGCATTTT.

V and J are TRBV27 and TRBJ1-4, with 10 bases lining up with TRBD1. Losses at the gene ends were 5 bases for V and 6 bases for J; bases not matched to a gene: 6. Germline-derived CDR1 and CDR2 are MNHEY and SMNVEV (reference sequence). The length of the CDR3 is 15 residues. The CDR3 is CASSAWTGGDEKLFF. The CDR3 DNA sequence: TGTGCCAGCAGTGCGTGGACAGGGGGTGATGAAAAACTGTTTTTT.

The chain carries TRBV5-1 and TRBJ2-3; 9 positions match TRBD2. CDR1 SGHRS and CDR2 YFSETQ come from the germline V gene. The CDR3 length is 14 residues. The junction had 2 bases not matched to a gene; V was cut back by 5 bases and J by 1 base. The CDR3 spells CASSSSGGTDTQYF. CDR3 nucleotide sequence: TGCGCCAGCAGTTCTAGCGGGGGCACAGATACGCAGTATTTT.

The J gene is TRBJ2-5, the V gene TRBV6-1; weak D call: TRBD1 (5 bases). The CDR3 sequence is 12 residues long. In germline, CDR1 is MNHNS, CDR2 SASEGT. V gave up 2 bases and J gave up 5 bases, with 6 bases separating them. The CDR3: CASSEPGETQYF. CDR3 sequence (DNA): TGTGCCAGCAGTGAACCAGGGGAGACCCAGTACTTC.

V and J are TRBV18 and TRBJ2-5, with TRBD2 matching over 12 bases. Trimming cost V 4 bases and J 2 bases; bases outside gene matches: 5. CDR1 KGHSH and CDR2 LQKENI come from the germline V gene. CDR3 length equals 16 residues. Written as DNA, the CDR3 is TGTGCCAGCTCACAAGGGACTAGCGGGCAGCAAGAGACCCAGTACTTC. It is translated as CASSQGTSGQQETQYF.